A selection of T cell receptor beta chains follows, all from one sample in a study of blood T cell repertoires in COVID-19. The assay was immunoSEQ multiplex PCR, and TCRdb's table has in-frame clones only and misses some. In the table there are about 120,000 clones, more than 70% of which are singletons. Material: peripheral blood. The source of these receptors is a man aged 55 to 69 with acute or convalescent COVID-19. Both conserved end residues are part of each CDR3. Each record gives: J gene, clone size, V gene, D gene, CDR3 DNA, CDR3 protein. D genes are given only for firm matches. Clone size appears in some rows only: once, few, many, or a class for an expanded clone.

TRBJ2-5	NA	TRBV2	NA	TGTGCCAGCAGCCAGCGGACGGCGGAGACCCAGTACTTC	CASSQRTAETQYF
TRBJ1-1	few	TRBV7-6	NA	TGTGCCAGCAGCGGCGACGATCGAGGGAACACTGAAGCTTTCTTT	CASSGDDRGNTEAFF
TRBJ2-7	NA	TRBV4-1	NA	TGCGCCAGCAGCTATGGCCTGACTAGTAACTACGAGCAGTACTTC	CASSYGLTSNYEQYF
TRBJ2-3	NA	TRBV24-1	NA	TGTGCCACCAGCCCCAGAGGTTTGCTGGGTCGCACAGATACGCAGTATTTT	CATSPRGLLGRTDTQYF
TRBJ1-2	NA	TRBV28	TRBD1	TGTGCCAGCAGTTTAGGAGGGACAGGGTACGGCTACACCTTC	CASSLGGTGYGYTF
TRBJ2-7	NA	TRBV7-8	TRBD1	TGTGCCAGCAGCCCGGACAGGGGGCGGTACGAGCAGTACTTC	CASSPDRGRYEQYF
TRBJ2-7	NA	TRBV7-9	NA	TGTGCCAGCAGCTTAGCGTCGACAGTCAGCGAGCAGTACTTC	CASSLASTVSEQYF
TRBJ2-7	NA	TRBV2	TRBD1	TGTGCCACCAACCCCCCCCAGGGGGACCCCTACGAGCAGTACTTC	CATNPPQGDPYEQYF
TRBJ1-1	NA	TRBV19	TRBD1	TGTGCCAGTATTCCGGGACAGGGCTCTCCTTCGGCTGAAGCTTTCTTT	CASIPGQGSPSAEAFF
TRBJ2-5	once	TRBV28	NA	TGTGCCAGCAGTGTCCTGTACCAAGAGACCCAGTACTTC	CASSVLYQETQYF
TRBJ2-1	NA	TRBV28	NA	TGTGCCACCGCACGGGGGTACAATGAGCAGTTCTTC	CATARGYNEQFF
TRBJ2-7	NA	TRBV6-5	NA	TGTGCCAGCAGTTACTCGGGGGCGCAGGTTCCCCACGAGCAGTACTTC	CASSYSGAQVPHEQYF
TRBJ2-5	NA	TRBV28	NA	TGTGCCAGCAGTTTATCCGGGACAAGGGATACCCAGTACTTC	CASSLSGTRDTQYF
TRBJ1-1	NA	TRBV7-9	NA	TGTGCCAGCAGCTTGTGGGGCGGGATTGAAGCTTTCTTT	CASSLWGGIEAFF
TRBJ2-2	NA	TRBV24-1	NA	TGTGCCACCAGTGATTTGCAGGGAGCGGGTTATAACACCGGGGAGCTGTTTTTT	CATSDLQGAGYNTGELFF
TRBJ1-5	NA	TRBV7-9	NA	TGTGCCAGCAGCTCGCAGGGTGAAGAGCCCCAGCATTTT	CASSSQGEEPQHF
TRBJ2-7	once	TRBV6-5	TRBD1	TGTGCCAGCCTTGGACAGGGTCGCTCCTACGAGCAGTACTTC	CASLGQGRSYEQYF
TRBJ2-5	NA	TRBV6-2/TRBV6-3	NA	TGTGCCAGCAGTTACGGTAACAGCAAGCAAATCCAGTACTTC	CASSYGNSKQIQYF
TRBJ1-1	NA	TRBV28	NA	TGTGCCAGCAGTTTGGGGCAGGCGAACACTGAAGCTTTCTTT	CASSLGQANTEAFF
TRBJ2-7	NA	TRBV18	TRBD1	TGTGCCAGCTCACCACGTACAGGGGAGGAGCAGTACTTC	CASSPRTGEEQYF
TRBJ2-3	NA	TRBV27	NA	TGTGCCAGCAGTCCCCCTGCGACAGGTCCAAGACCGCAGTATTTT	CASSPPATGPRPQYF
TRBJ1-1	NA	TRBV6-5	TRBD1	TGTGCCAGCAGTTACTCCGGGACAGGTCGTGAAGCTTTCTTT	CASSYSGTGREAFF
TRBJ2-2	NA	TRBV9	NA	TGTGCCAGCAGCGCGGACTTGGGGGGCGGGGAGCTGTTTTTT	CASSADLGGGELFF
TRBJ2-7	once	TRBV4-1	TRBD1	TGCGCCAGCAGCCCTAAGACCGACAGGGTAGGGTTC	CASSPKTDRVGF
TRBJ1-2	NA	TRBV4-3	TRBD1	TGCGCCAGCAGCCCGGGTCGACGACAGGGCGGCTATGGCTACACCTTC	CASSPGRRQGGYGYTF